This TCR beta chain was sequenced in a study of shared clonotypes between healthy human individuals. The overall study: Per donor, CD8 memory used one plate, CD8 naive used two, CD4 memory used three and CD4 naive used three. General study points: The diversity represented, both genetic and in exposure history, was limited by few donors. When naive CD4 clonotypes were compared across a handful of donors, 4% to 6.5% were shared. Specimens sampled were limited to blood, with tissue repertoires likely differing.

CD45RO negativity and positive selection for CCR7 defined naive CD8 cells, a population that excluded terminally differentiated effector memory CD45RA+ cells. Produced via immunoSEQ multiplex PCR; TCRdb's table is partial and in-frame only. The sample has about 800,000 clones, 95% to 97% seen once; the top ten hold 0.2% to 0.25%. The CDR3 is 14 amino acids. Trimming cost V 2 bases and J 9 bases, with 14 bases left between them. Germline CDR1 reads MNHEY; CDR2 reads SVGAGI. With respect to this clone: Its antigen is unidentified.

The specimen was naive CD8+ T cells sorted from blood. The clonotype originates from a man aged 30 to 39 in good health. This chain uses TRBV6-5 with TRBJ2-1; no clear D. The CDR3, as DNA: TGTGCCAGCAGTTACAGGTCTGCCGGAGCTGAGCAGTTCTTC. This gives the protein CASSYRSAGAEQFF.